This entry lists 9 T cell receptor beta chains sequenced from one sample in a study of cytomegalovirus exposure and HLA in healthy donors. PCR employed 60 Vbeta and 13 Jbeta primers. Assay: immunoSEQ multiplex PCR; the TCRdb copy retains only in-frame clones and omits some. This table holds around 190,000 clones, around nine tenths found once. The source material was PBMCs. Every receptor here comes from a woman between 18 and 30 years old in good health and CMV-seronegative.

In its sample, this clone was seen once. The DNA for the CDR3 is TGCGCCAGCAGGGGGGGACAGGGAACTAATCAGCCCCAGCATTTT. Translated, it gives CASRGGQGTNQPQHF. The chain links TRBV5-1 to TRBJ1-5; 9 bases are shared with TRBD1. The CDR3 loop spans 15 amino acids. Germline V gene data show CDR1 as SGHRS and CDR2 as YFSETQ. V lost 5 bases, J lost 4 bases, and 7 bases stayed unmatched.

This clone was seen just once. The chain carries TRBV27 and TRBJ2-7; D remains unclear. The germline V and J ends were trimmed by 3 bases and 0 bases, with 9 bases remaining between them. From germline, CDR1 is MNHEY and CDR2 SMNVEV (reference sequence). CDR3 length equals 14 residues. CDR3 region: CASSFEEHSYEQYF. The CDR3 coding sequence is TGTGCCAGCAGTTTCGAGGAACACTCCTACGAGCAGTACTTC.

V and J are TRBV5-1 and TRBJ2-6, with TRBD1 identical over 9 bases. The CDR3 spans 18 residues. The junction had 5 bases not matched to a gene; V was cut back by 1 base and J by 0 bases. Germline V CDR1 and CDR2: SGHRS, YFSETQ. CDR3 in DNA: TGCGCCAGCAGCTTGTGGGGGGACAGGGACTCTGGGGCCAACGTCCTGACTTTC. Protein product: CASSLWGDRDSGANVLTF. The full variable domain, rest sourced from reference TRBV5-1 and TRBJ2-6, is KAGVTQTPRYLIKTRGQQVTLSCSPISGHRSVSWYQQTPGQGLQFLFEYFSETQRNKGNFPGRFSGRQFSNSRSEMNVSTLELGDSALYLCASSLWGDRDSGANVLTFGAGSRLTVL.

This chain links TRBV12-5 with TRBJ1-1; D may be TRBD1 (5 bases). V was pared by 0 bases and J by 10 bases, with 12 bases between. There are 13 residues in the CDR3. From germline, CDR1 is LGHNT and CDR2 FRNRAP. The CDR3 protein is CASGLVLGRGAFF. CDR3 DNA: TGTGCTAGTGGTTTGGTACTGGGGCGCGGAGCTTTCTTT.

This chain links TRBV18 with TRBJ2-1, with D possibly TRBD1 on 6 matching bases. This CDR3 contains 15 residues. V was trimmed by 4 bases and J by 7 bases, leaving 17 bases between them. The germline CDR1 and CDR2 sequences are KGHSH and LQKENI. CDR3 in DNA: TGTGCCAGCTCACTGGGGGCAGGCCGGAGAAATGAGCAGTTCTTC. It codes for CASSLGAGRRNEQFF.

The chain links TRBV7-8 to TRBJ1-2; tentative D call: TRBD1 (5 bases). This CDR3 comprises 15 residues. From germline, CDR1 is SGHVS and CDR2 FQNEAQ. V lost 1 base and J lost 4, with 13 bases in between. In nucleotides, the CDR3 is TGTGCCAGCAGCTTAGGTTTGGCAGGGATCTATGGCTACACCTTC. It is translated as CASSLGLAGIYGYTF.

This chain uses TRBV7-6 with TRBJ2-7, with a weak D call TRBD2 (5 bases). The CDR3 length is 15 residues. In germline, CDR1 is SGHVS, CDR2 FNYEAQ. V lost 1 base, J lost 5 bases, and 15 bases lay in between. The CDR3 bases are TGTGCCAGCAGCTTAGGCGGAGGTGGGAAGGACGAGCAGTACTTC. Amino acids: CASSLGGGGKDEQYF.

V and J are TRBV13 and TRBJ2-5; possibly TRBD2 for D (5 bases). The closer fit of TRBJ2-7 to the DNA end suggests the J call may be wrong. Germline V gene sequence: CDR1 PRHDT, CDR2 FYEKMQ (reference sequence). The CDR3 totals 14 residues. CDR3 amino acids: CASSSPDSAYEQYF. For the CDR3, the DNA is TGTGCCAGCAGCTCCCCGGACTCCGCCTACGAGCAGTACTTC.

The chain joins TRBV5-1 to TRBJ2-1; the match to TRBD2 covers 8 bases. CDR3 size: 16 residues. CDR1 is SGHRS and CDR2 is YFSETQ in the germline V gene. With V trimmed by 2 bases and J by 1 base, 5 bases remained unmatched. In DNA form, the CDR3 reads TGCGCCAGCAGCTTCCGACTAGCGTCGTCCTACAATGAGCAGTTCTTC. Its translation is CASSFRLASSYNEQFF.